The TCR beta chain under discussion was sequenced for a study of PD-L1 blockade in urothelial cancer. The V and J ends lost 11 bases and 4 bases, in that order; junction bases with no gene match: 8. CDR1 is MNHNS and CDR2 is SASEGT in the germline V gene. CDR3 length equals 13 residues. Produced via immunoSEQ multiplex PCR; TCRdb's table is partial and in-frame only. The sample has about 36,000 clones, over 65% seen once. Time point defined: peripheral blood 6 weeks after treatment start. The V and J genes are TRBV6-1 and TRBJ2-1; TRBD1 agrees at 7 bases. Material: PBMCs, obtained around atezolizumab (anti-PD-L1) treatment. The TCR sequence derives from a middle-aged man with urothelial cancer. The CDR3 loop is CAGLGQKYNEQFF. The CDR3 nucleotides read TGTGCCGGACTGGGACAGAAATACAATGAGCAGTTCTTC.